This TCR beta chain originates from a study of blood T cell repertoires in COVID-19. For the study at large: The United States, Italy and Spain were the sources of the acute and convalescent COVID-19 samples. The analysed material was cDNA or gDNA that came from T cells, B-cell-depleted T cells, or PBMCs.

Some clones are missing from TCRdb's copy, which holds only in-frame ones; the method was immunoSEQ multiplex PCR. The sample has approximately 180,000 clones; 75% to 90% are singletons. Participant age was about 18 to 100 years, and participants resided in 20 to 30 US areas. The CDR3 loop spans 17 amino acids. Losses at the gene ends were 0 bases for V and 10 bases for J; bases not matched to a gene: 7. In germline, CDR1 is SGHTA, CDR2 FQGNSA. What was sequenced was PBMCs or T cells enriched from blood (not recorded which). The chain uses TRBV7-2 and TRBJ2-1, with 15 bases fitting TRBD2. This receptor was obtained from a woman between 40 and 50 years old with acute COVID-19. Here the CDR3 reads CASSLAVGLAGGGEQFF. The CDR3 bases are TGTGCCAGCAGCTTAGCGGTGGGACTAGCGGGAGGAGGAGAGCAGTTCTTC.